One and the same sample provided the 29 T cell receptor beta chains below, sequenced in a study of OX40 agonist ivuxolimab in advanced cancers. The table came from immunoSEQ multiplex PCR; TCRdb's copy has only in-frame clones and leaves some out. The sample carries 100,000 to 130,000 clones, approximately 90% recorded once. The sample was CD4+ or CD8+ T cells sorted from blood, taken in a trial of the OX40 agonist ivuxolimab. These receptors originate from an adult with an advanced solid tumor such as melanoma, head and neck, liver or kidney cancer.

The V gene is TRBV19, the J gene TRBJ2-2, with 7 bases that match TRBD1. Germline V lookup: CDR1 LNHDA, CDR2 SQIVND (reference sequence). The CDR3 consists of 14 residues. Trimming cost V 11 bases and J 5 bases; bases outside gene matches: 11. CDR3 nucleotides: TGTGCCGCAGGGACAGCCCTAGGGACCGGGGAGCTGTTTTTT. Its protein product is CAAGTALGTGELFF.

The sample holds a few counts of this clone. V and J are TRBV18 and TRBJ1-5; D is uncertain. Trimming pared 1 base from V and 9 bases from J, leaving 7 bases between. This CDR3 has 12 amino acids. Germline CDR1 KGHSH, CDR2 LQKENI. The CDR3, as DNA: TGTGCCAGCTCACCACTCGGGTGGCCCCAGCATTTT. It is translated as CASSPLGWPQHF.

V gene TRBV7-6 combines with J gene TRBJ2-3, with 7 bases that match TRBD2. This CDR3 spans 15 amino acids. Trimming at V came to 3 bases and at J to 2 bases, leaving 5 bases not matched to a gene. Germline CDR1 and CDR2: SGHVS and FNYEAQ. CDR3 sequence (DNA): TGTGCCAGCAGCTTGGGGGGGACTAACACAGATACGCAGTATTTT. This translates into CASSLGGTNTDTQYF.

This chain joins TRBV7-8 and TRBJ1-1; 8 bases are shared with TRBD1. This CDR3 is built from 14 residues. Germline CDR1 is SGHVS and CDR2 is FQNEAQ. V shed 4 bases, J shed 4 bases, and the junction held 5 bases outside the gene matches. CDR3 nucleotide sequence: TGTGCCAGCAGCTCGACAGGGGTAAGCACTGAAGCTTTCTTT. Residues: CASSSTGVSTEAFF.

Here the CDR3 DNA reads TGTGCCAGTAATGGCAGGGATTCGGACTCTGGGGCCAACGTCCTGACTTTC. It codes for CASNGRDSDSGANVLTF. V gene TRBV19 combines with J gene TRBJ2-6; D possibly corresponds to TRBD1 (5 bases). This CDR3 region has 17 residues. Germline CDR1 LNHDA, CDR2 SQIVND (reference sequence). The V end lost 7 bases, the J end lost 0 bases, and 16 bases lay between the germline ends. Full variable domain (outside the CDR3, taken from reference TRBV19 and TRBJ2-6): DGGITQSPKYLFRKEGQNVTLSCEQNLNHDAMYWYRQDPGQGLRLIYYSQIVNDFQKGDIAEGYSVSREKKESFPLTVTSAQKNPTAFYLCASNGRDSDSGANVLTFGAGSRLTVL.

The rearrangement joins TRBV5-1 to TRBJ2-3; D is uncertain. The CDR3 spans 12 residues. Trimming pared 0 bases from V and 6 bases from J, leaving 5 bases between. In germline, CDR1 is SGHRS, CDR2 YFSETQ. The CDR3 DNA reads TGCGCCAGCAGCTTGGTTCGGGATACGCAGTATTTT. This gives the protein CASSLVRDTQYF.

V is TRBV6-5 and J is TRBJ2-5; D call uncertain. With 2 bases removed from V and 4 bases from J, the gap between germline ends came to 11 bases. The length of the CDR3 is 14 residues. CDR1 is MNHEY and CDR2 is SVGAGI in the germline V gene. The CDR3 sequence is CASSYTGNRETQYF. CDR3 nucleotide sequence: TGTGCCAGCAGTTACACCGGAAACAGAGAGACCCAGTACTTC.

The sample holds a few counts of this clone. The rearrangement joins TRBV4-1 to TRBJ1-1; D is unclear. The germline V gene encodes CDR1 MGHRA and CDR2 YSYEKL. The germline V and J ends were trimmed by 5 bases and 4 bases, with 14 bases remaining between them. CDR3 size: 14 residues. The CDR3 region is CASSNPGFGTEAFF. CDR3 DNA: TGCGCCAGCAGCAACCCTGGATTCGGCACTGAAGCTTTCTTT.

This chain links TRBV7-9 with TRBJ2-7; 10 nucleotides match TRBD2. Trimming removed 11 bases from V and 3 bases from J; junction bases left unmatched: 10. The CDR3 spans 14 residues. Germline-derived CDR1 and CDR2 are SEHNR and FQNEAQ (reference sequence). The CDR3 here is CAGAPLAGGYEQYF. In DNA form, the CDR3 reads TGTGCCGGGGCCCCTTTAGCGGGAGGCTACGAGCAGTACTTC.

This rearrangement joins TRBV7-9 to TRBJ2-5, with 7 bases identical to TRBD2. This CDR3 region has 14 residues. Looked up from germline, CDR1 is SEHNR and CDR2 is FQNEAQ (reference sequence). J lost 4 bases, V lost 5 bases, and 7 bases had no gene match. CDR3: CASSPAGVGETQYF. As DNA, the CDR3 is TGTGCCAGCAGCCCGGCGGGGGTAGGAGAGACCCAGTACTTC.

The chain employs TRBV15 and TRBJ2-7; 9 positions match TRBD1. In germline, CDR1 is LNHNV, CDR2 YYDKDF (reference sequence). The length of the CDR3 is 17 residues. The V segment lost 0 bases and the J segment 2 bases; nucleotides outside the gene matches: 8. The CDR3 protein is CATSRDLGQGFPYEQYF. The CDR3 coding sequence is TGTGCCACCAGCAGAGATCTGGGACAGGGTTTTCCCTACGAGCAGTACTTC.

This rearrangement joins TRBV14 to TRBJ1-3, with D unresolved. The CDR3 is 14 amino acids. The germline V gene encodes CDR1 SGHDN and CDR2 FVKESK. V was pared by 1 base and J by 0 bases, with 4 bases between. The DNA for the CDR3 is TGTGCCAGCAGCCAAGTGAGCTCTGGAAACACCATATATTTT. Protein sequence: CASSQVSSGNTIYF.

The rearrangement joins TRBV7-2 to TRBJ2-7, with D perhaps TRBD2 (6 bases). This CDR3 is built from 13 residues. Germline CDR1 is SGHTA and CDR2 is FQGNSA. V gave up 0 bases and J gave up 5 bases, with 8 bases separating them. Written as DNA, the CDR3 is TGTGCCAGCAGCTTAGCGGGGGGTAACGAGCAGTACTTC. It codes for CASSLAGGNEQYF. The entire variable domain, with the rest obtained from reference TRBV7-2 and TRBJ2-7, is as follows: GAGVSQSPSNKVTEKGKDVELRCDPISGHTALYWYRQSLGQGLEFLIYFQGNSAPDKSGLPSDRFSAERTGGSVSTLTIQRTQQEDSAVYLCASSLAGGNEQYFGPGTRLTVT.

The genes are TRBV5-1 and TRBJ1-4; possible D gene TRBD1, 6 bases. V was cut by 0 bases and J by 8 bases, with 14 bases left in between. The CDR3 has 15 residues. Germline lookup yields CDR1 SGHRS and CDR2 YFSETQ. The CDR3 DNA sequence: TGCGCCAGCAGCTTGGACCCACAGGGCGTCGAAAAACTGTTTTTT. Amino acid sequence: CASSLDPQGVEKLFF.

This chain connects TRBV7-9 to TRBJ2-3; 9 nucleotides match TRBD1. J was trimmed by 3 bases and V by 4 bases; bases with no gene match: 8. The CDR3 consists of 16 residues. Germline lookup yields CDR1 SEHNR and CDR2 FQNEAQ (reference sequence). CDR3 region: CASSSRGTGYTDTQYF. The CDR3 DNA sequence: TGTGCCAGCAGCTCGCGCGGGACAGGGTATACAGATACGCAGTATTTT.

The chain is built from TRBV7-8 and TRBJ2-5; possibly TRBD1 for D (5 bases). V was cut by 3 bases and J by 1 base, with 9 bases left in between. This CDR3 has 14 amino acids. Germline CDR1 and CDR2: SGHVS and FQNEAQ. DNA of the CDR3: TGTGCCAGCAGCTTTCATGACAGCCAAGAGACCCAGTACTTC. This codes for CASSFHDSQETQYF.

The chain couples TRBV25-1 to TRBJ1-1; 9 nucleotides align to TRBD1. This CDR3 has 15 residues. CDR1 and CDR2 from the germline V gene are MGHDK and SYGVNS. V was clipped by 2 bases and J by 11 bases; unmatched bases: 12. CDR3 DNA sequence: TGTGCCAGCAGTGAAACCGGGACAGGGAACTATGCGGCTTTCTTT. Its protein product is CASSETGTGNYAAFF. The whole variable domain, filled in from reference TRBV25-1 and TRBJ1-1, reads EADIYQTPRYLVIGTGKKITLECSQTMGHDKMYWYQQDPGMELHLIHYSYGVNSTEKGDLSSESTVSRIRTEHFPLTLESARPSHTSQYLCASSETGTGNYAAFFGQGTRLTVV.

The rearrangement joins TRBV5-6 to TRBJ2-3; D is uncertain. Trimming took off 7 bases at V and 4 bases at J, with 10 bases between the two ends. Germline assignment: CDR1 SGHDT and CDR2 YYEEEE. The CDR3 length is 12 residues. The CDR3: CASGRSADTQYF. The DNA for the CDR3 is TGTGCCAGCGGACGGAGTGCAGATACGCAGTATTTT.

This clone appeared a single time. This chain links TRBV29-1 with TRBJ1-2; 8 bases fit TRBD1. Germline assignment: CDR1 SQVTM and CDR2 ANQGSEA. This CDR3 region has 15 residues. The trim removed 3 bases at V and 2 bases at J, leaving 8 bases unmatched. In nucleotides, the CDR3 is TGCAGCGTTGAGCCTTTGGGACAGGTCAACTATGGCTACACCTTC. Its translation is CSVEPLGQVNYGYTF.

In its sample, this clone was seen once. The chain has TRBV7-9 and TRBJ1-4; weak D call: TRBD1 (6 bases). The CDR3 length is 14 residues. V dropped 5 bases and J dropped 8 bases, with 15 bases sitting between them. CDR1 is SEHNR, CDR2 FQNEAQ, per germline (reference sequence). The CDR3 sequence is CASSLGAVNEKLFF. CDR3 DNA sequence: TGTGCCAGCAGCCTGGGGGCTGTGAACGAAAAACTGTTTTTT.

V usage is TRBV6-5 and J usage is TRBJ2-3; a weak D match, TRBD2 (5 bases). Germline CDR1 MNHEY, CDR2 SVGAGI. The CDR3 runs 14 residues. With 0 bases removed from V and 3 bases from J, the gap between germline ends came to 7 bases. In nucleotides, the CDR3 is TGTGCCAGCAGTTACTCGAGAGGGACAGATACGCAGTATTTT. Its translation is CASSYSRGTDTQYF.

CDR3 sequence: CASSPRDEEKLFF. The CDR3 region has the DNA TGTGCCAGCAGCCCCCGGGACGAAGAAAAACTGTTTTTT. The V call is TRBV21-1, the J call TRBJ1-4. TRBV21-1 is a listed pseudogene. The length of the CDR3 is 13 residues.

This chain uses TRBV30 with TRBJ2-2; 8 bases match TRBD2. Germline V gene sequence: CDR1 GTSNPN, CDR2 SVGIG (reference sequence). With 3 bases clipped from V and 1 base from J, the junction kept 7 bases outside the gene matches. This CDR3 has 16 residues. CDR3 residues: CAWRLRGAQNTGELFF. DNA of the CDR3: TGTGCCTGGAGATTGCGGGGGGCTCAGAACACCGGGGAGCTGTTTTTT. The full variable domain, rest sourced from reference TRBV30 and TRBJ2-2, is SQTIHQWPATLVQPVGSPLSLECTVEGTSNPNLYWYRQAAGRGLQLLFYSVGIGQISSEVPQNLSASRPQDRQFILSSKKLLLSDSGFYLCAWRLRGAQNTGELFFGEGSRLTVL.

The rearrangement links TRBV11-3 to TRBJ2-7; D is ambiguous. Trimming cost V 5 bases and J 7 bases, with 9 bases left between them. Germline V CDR1 and CDR2: SGHNT, YENEEA. CDR3 length: 11 residues. The CDR3 protein is CASSLVMEQYF. Here the CDR3 DNA reads TGTGCCAGCAGCCTAGTCATGGAGCAGTACTTC. Looking up the rest from reference TRBV11-3 and TRBJ2-7 gives the full variable domain: EAGVVQSPRYKIIEKKQPVAFWCNPISGHNTLYWYLQNLGQGPELLIRYENEEAVDDSQLPKDRFSAERLKGVDSTLKIQPAELGDSAVYLCASSLVMEQYFGPGTRLTVT.

V and J are TRBV5-1 and TRBJ1-2, with D possibly TRBD1 on 5 matching bases. Between the trimmed V and J ends, which lost 0 bases and 5 bases, there was a span of 11 bases. Germline CDR1 and CDR2: SGHRS and YFSETQ. The CDR3 is 14 residues long. The CDR3: CASSLDGGGYGYTF. Written as DNA, the CDR3 is TGCGCCAGCAGCTTGGATGGGGGAGGGTATGGCTACACCTTC. Supplemented by reference TRBV5-1 and TRBJ1-2, the full variable domain reads KAGVTQTPRYLIKTRGQQVTLSCSPISGHRSVSWYQQTPGQGLQFLFEYFSETQRNKGNFPGRFSGRQFSNSRSEMNVSTLELGDSALYLCASSLDGGGYGYTFGSGTRLTVV.

This chain joins TRBV7-8 and TRBJ2-2, with no clear D. Germline CDR1 is SGHVS and CDR2 is FQNEAQ. The V and J ends lost 2 bases and 4 bases respectively, with 14 bases between them. The CDR3 is 16 residues long. CDR3 protein: CASSLSRATTTGELFF. The CDR3 region has the DNA TGTGCCAGCAGCTTATCTCGGGCAACCACCACCGGGGAGCTGTTTTTT.

CDR3 residues: CASSMTSYNEQFF. DNA of the CDR3: TGCGCCAGCAGCATGACTAGCTACAATGAGCAGTTCTTC. This sequence joins TRBV5-1 and TRBJ2-1; D might be TRBD2 (6 bases). The V gene lost 4 bases and the J gene lost 3 bases, with 8 bases spanning the gap. This CDR3 is built from 13 residues. CDR1 is SGHRS and CDR2 is YFSETQ in the germline V gene.

This chain joins TRBV5-1 and TRBJ2-5, with D perhaps TRBD1 (5 bases). This CDR3 region has 14 residues. Germline V gene sequence: CDR1 SGHRS, CDR2 YFSETQ. Between the trimmed V and J ends, which lost 5 bases and 5 bases, there was a span of 16 bases. In DNA form, the CDR3 reads TGCGCCAGCAGAATACCCAGGGCAGAGGAGACCCAGTACTTC. Translating it yields CASRIPRAEETQYF.

The V and J genes are TRBV12-5 and TRBJ1-1; D is uncertain. CDR1 and CDR2 from the germline V gene are LGHNT and FRNRAP. The V and J ends lost 7 bases and 3 bases respectively, with 9 bases between them. The CDR3 length is 12 residues. CDR3 DNA: TGTGCTAGTGCCTTGCACGACACTGAAGCTTTCTTT. Encoded protein: CASALHDTEAFF.